The present T cell receptor (beta chain) was sequenced within a study of T cell responses to AZD1222 COVID-19 vaccine. Losses at the gene ends were 3 bases for V and 2 bases for J; bases not matched to a gene: 0. Germline CDR1 and CDR2: SGHDT and YYEEEE. This CDR3 has 14 amino acids. The repertoire was sequenced with immunoSEQ multiplex PCR; TCRdb's copy has only in-frame clones and lacks some. The sample consists of about 60,000 clones, approximately 89% of them appearing once. The TCR was taken from an adult in good health. Specimen: peripheral blood, collected on day 0 of MenACWY control vaccination. This chain uses TRBV5-6 with TRBJ2-1; 9 bases are a match to TRBD2. The CDR3 DNA reads TGTGCCAGCAGCTGGACTAGCGCCTACAATGAGCAGTTCTTC. Protein: CASSWTSAYNEQFF.